A selection of T cell receptor beta chains follows, all from one sample in a study of blood T cell repertoires in COVID-19. The method was immunoSEQ multiplex PCR; TCRdb's version includes in-frame clones alone and lacks a portion of them. The sample lists about 200,000 clones, about nine tenths seen once, with less than 4.5% in the top ten. Input material: PBMCs or T cells enriched from blood (not recorded which). All receptors come from a woman aged 25 to 39 with acute COVID-19. Each CDR3 is given with its conserved first and last residue. The D gene is left open where the match is weak. The size entry is marked missing in some rows and otherwise reads once, few, many or a size class.

cdr3_length j_call d_call v_call clone_size cdr3_aa cdr3_nt
11 TRBJ1-2 NA TRBV7-6 NA CPRGENYGYTF TGTCCACGGGGGGAGAACTATGGCTACACCTTC
14 TRBJ1-1 NA TRBV19 NA CASTATRTAGLAFF TGTGCCAGTACCGCCACTCGGACGGCGGGTTTGGCTTTCTTT
12 TRBJ2-3 NA TRBV30 NA CAWNRQTDTQYF TGTGCCTGGAACAGACAAACAGATACGCAGTATTTT
16 TRBJ2-1 TRBD2 TRBV6-5 NA CASSYPTSGGYNEQFF TGTGCCAGCAGTTACCCGACTAGCGGGGGGTACAATGAGCAGTTCTTC
14 TRBJ1-5 TRBD1 TRBV10-3 NA CATTDRDSNQPQHF TGTGCCACGACGGACAGGGATAGCAATCAGCCCCAGCATTTT
16 TRBJ1-2 TRBD1 TRBV19 once CASSFVTGEGNYGYTF TGTGCCAGTAGTTTTGTGACAGGGGAAGGTAACTATGGCTACACCTTC
18 TRBJ1-6 TRBD1 TRBV13 NA CASSRGQGRDSYNSPLHF TGTGCCAGCAGCCGCGGACAGGGTAGAGACTCCTATAATTCACCCCTCCACTTT
15 TRBJ1-2 NA TRBV5-1 NA CASSLSSGANYGYTF TGCGCCAGCAGCTTGTCCTCAGGGGCTAACTATGGCTACACCTTC
14 TRBJ2-7 NA TRBV6-5 few CASSPFRELHEQYF TGTGCCAGCAGTCCCTTCAGGGAACTACACGAGCAGTACTTC
14 TRBJ1-1 NA TRBV5-6 once CASSLLHTNTEAFF TGTGCCAGCAGCTTACTCCATACGAACACTGAAGCTTTCTTT
14 TRBJ1-5 TRBD1 TRBV7-2 NA CASSSAGGWQPQHF TGTGCCAGCAGCTCGGCAGGGGGCTGGCAGCCCCAGCATTTT
14 TRBJ1-2 TRBD1 TRBV5-1 NA CASSRDSNYYGYTF TGCGCCAGCAGTCGGGACAGCAACTACTATGGCTACACCTTC
17 TRBJ1-2 NA TRBV7-3 NA CASSPNAGSAANYGYTF TGTGCCAGCAGCCCTAATGCGGGGAGTGCGGCTAACTATGGCTACACCTTC
17 TRBJ2-3 NA TRBV19 NA CASSIEPRGGATDTQYF TGTGCCAGTAGTATAGAGCCGAGGGGGGGGGCCACAGATACGCAGTATTTT
16 TRBJ2-6 TRBD1 TRBV30 NA CACDRGYSSGANVLTF TGTGCCTGTGACAGGGGGTACAGCTCTGGGGCCAACGTCCTGACTTTC
15 TRBJ1-1 NA TRBV7-9 NA CASSPPIQEQGEAFF TGTGCCAGCAGCCCCCCTATACAGGAGCAGGGGGAAGCTTTCTTT
14 TRBJ2-1 NA TRBV7-2 NA CASRADSDEGEQFF TGTGCCAGCAGGGCCGACTCCGACGAAGGAGAGCAGTTCTTC
13 TRBJ1-2 NA TRBV30 NA CAWSVRDYYGYTF TGTGCCTGGAGTGTACGGGACTACTATGGCTACACCTTC
14 TRBJ2-7 TRBD2 TRBV30 NA CAWSGGGGAYEQYF TGTGCCTGGAGTGGCGGGGGGGGAGCCTACGAGCAGTACTTC
16 TRBJ1-3 NA TRBV6-5 NA CASSYPEGVSGNTIYF TGTGCCAGCAGTTACCCCGAAGGAGTCTCTGGAAACACCATATATTTT
15 TRBJ2-2 TRBD1 TRBV7-9 NA CASSFWAGGVGELFF TGTGCCAGCAGCTTTTGGGCAGGGGGCGTCGGGGAGCTGTTTTTT
15 TRBJ2-3 NA TRBV5-1 NA CASTSGVADTDTQYF TGCGCCAGCACCTCGGGGGTAGCGGACACAGATACGCAGTATTTT
15 TRBJ2-1 NA TRBV5-1 NA CASSFAGQNHNEQFF TGCGCCAGCAGCTTTGCGGGACAGAACCACAATGAGCAGTTCTTC
16 TRBJ1-4 TRBD1 TRBV5-1 NA CASSLGVGQGNEKLFF TGCGCCAGCAGCTTGGGGGTAGGACAGGGGAATGAAAAACTGTTTTTT
15 TRBJ1-2 TRBD1 TRBV7-9 many CASSLARTGNYGYTF TGTGCCAGCAGCTTAGCGCGGACAGGAAACTATGGCTACACCTTC
13 TRBJ1-2 TRBD1 TRBV2 NA CASSGTGRPGYTF TGTGCCAGCAGTGGGACAGGGAGACCTGGCTACACCTTC
15 TRBJ2-1 TRBD1 TRBV6-2/TRBV6-3 NA CASSYWGQGQNEQFF TGTGCCAGCAGTTATTGGGGACAGGGCCAGAATGAGCAGTTCTTC
13 TRBJ1-5 NA TRBV7-2 NA CASSISADQPQHF TGTGCCAGCAGCATTAGCGCGGACCAGCCCCAGCATTTT
14 TRBJ1-1 NA TRBV20-1 NA CSASDQGLNTEAFF TGCAGTGCTAGTGATCAGGGCCTGAACACTGAAGCTTTCTTT
13 TRBJ1-1 NA TRBV5-1 once CASSLLENTEAFF TGCGCCAGCAGCTTGTTAGAGAACACTGAAGCTTTCTTT
14 TRBJ1-6 NA TRBV3-1/TRBV3-2 few CASSQAGVLSPLHF TGTGCCAGCAGCCAAGCAGGGGTTCTTTCACCCCTCCACTTT
13 TRBJ2-1 NA TRBV5-1 NA CASSPDYINEQFF TGCGCCAGCAGCCCGGACTATATTAATGAGCAGTTCTTC
11 TRBJ1-1 NA TRBV6-6 few CASRTGSEAFF TGTGCCAGCAGAACCGGGAGTGAAGCTTTCTTT
13 TRBJ2-7 NA TRBV18 NA CASSPSGHREQYF TGTGCCAGCTCACCAAGTGGACATCGCGAGCAGTACTTC
15 TRBJ2-7 TRBD1 TRBV5-6 NA CASSPSGGPPYEQYF TGTGCCAGCAGCCCATCAGGGGGTCCTCCCTACGAGCAGTACTTC
14 TRBJ1-2 TRBD1 TRBV7-8 NA CASSFDRAATGYTF TGTGCCAGCAGCTTTGACAGGGCGGCGACTGGCTACACCTTC